This T cell receptor beta chain was captured in a study of blood T cell repertoires in COVID-19 (dated by TCRdb to 2020 to 2021). About the investigation overall: Samples covering the acute and convalescent phases of COVID-19 were provided by collaborators in the United States, Italy and Spain. A freely available public database, intended as a resource for researchers studying the immune response to SARS-CoV-2, is where the repertoires were released. Nearly every sample came with metadata listing a de-identified subject ID, COVID-19 status, age in years and sex. Where available, HLA class I and class II types were obtained from metadata supplied by the sample provider rather than from assay-based typing. The prospective study material was composed of cDNA or gDNA derived from T cells, B-cell-depleted T cells, or PBMCs. The dataset comprised deeply sampled blood TCRbeta repertoires from subjects exposed to, actively infected with, or recovered from COVID-19. The samples were drawn from two sources: the first 160 participants of the ongoing ImmuneRACE study, and 1,254 subjects contributed by 6 global collaborators. The study at large found these results: Clinical and demographic metadata were provided uncurated, with the amount varying by source and participant.

The CDR3 holds 17 amino acids from the cysteine to the phenylalanine. The entry retains the CDR3 DNA only, 51 bases that are in frame from base 1. CDR1 is given as SGHRS and CDR2 as YFSETQ, both from the germline V gene. Trimming accounts for 4 bases at V and 4 bases at J, while the number of junction bases matched to no gene is 12. Each collaborating institution followed its own protocols to collect whole blood in K2EDTA tubes. Collaborator samples were shipped for TCRbeta analysis as frozen whole blood, isolated PBMCs, or DNA extracted from either sample type. In the case of this clone: Its antigen is unknown. No base qualities exist here, and no much larger clone lies one base off it.

TCRbeta CDR3 regions were amplified from genomic DNA by means of the immunoSEQ Assay, a bias-controlled multiplex PCR. The study's processing was this. Within the assay, amplification of reference gene primers was used to estimate how many nucleated cells each sample contained. Sequence reads were collapsed and filtered to measure the absolute abundance of every unique TCRbeta CDR3 rearrangement. Productive Simpson clonality was computed per sample as the square root of Simpson's diversity index over productive rearrangements. TCRdb mirrors the immuneACCESS table, restricted to in-frame sequences. Some clones are absent from its copies; in checked studies, under half trace to an unresolved V gene, and the reason for the others is unknown. V, J and clone size derive from that table, while D and trimming were established from the DNA sequence. For this sample the table gives about 23,000 clones, of which 85% to 90% were detected only once. The top ten clones comprise 5.5% to 7.5% of the sample.

The V gene is TRBV5-1 and the J gene is TRBJ2-5, and TRBD2 matches 11 of the central bases. The origin of this receptor is a woman over 75 with active COVID-19. Material: peripheral blood. CDR3 protein: CASSESTLAGDRETQYF. The DNA reads TGCGCCAGCAGCGAAAGCACACTAGCGGGGGACCGAGAGACCCAGTACTTC.